This T cell receptor (gamma chain) came from a study of γδ T cells in repeated Plasmodium falciparum infection. Regarding the study as a whole: Malian children's Vdelta2-negative repertoires appeared more expanded and less diverse than Australians'.

Gammadelta T cells were flow-sorted from PBMC into Vgamma9/Vdelta2+ and Vdelta2-negative populations for bulk analysis. TCRdb processed the multiplex PCR reads again with the CATT caller. The data hold tens of thousands of gamma-chain clones, with 3% observed a single time. The CDR3 loop spans 15 amino acids. Germline V gene sequence: CDR1 GITISATS, CDR2 ISYDGTV (reference sequence). The V segment lost 0 bases and the J segment 7 bases; nucleotides outside the gene matches: 12. This clone showed up many times. Its cognate antigen is unknown. Sample: gamma-delta T cells from blood. The V call is TRGV9, the J call TRGJ1 or TRGJ2. This TCR came from a pool of human donors (malaria-infected and uninfected, not separated). The chain's CDR3 is CALWEVHNLSYKKLF. The CDR3 region has the DNA TGTGCCTTGTGGGAGGTGCATAATTTAAGCTATAAGAAACTCTTT.